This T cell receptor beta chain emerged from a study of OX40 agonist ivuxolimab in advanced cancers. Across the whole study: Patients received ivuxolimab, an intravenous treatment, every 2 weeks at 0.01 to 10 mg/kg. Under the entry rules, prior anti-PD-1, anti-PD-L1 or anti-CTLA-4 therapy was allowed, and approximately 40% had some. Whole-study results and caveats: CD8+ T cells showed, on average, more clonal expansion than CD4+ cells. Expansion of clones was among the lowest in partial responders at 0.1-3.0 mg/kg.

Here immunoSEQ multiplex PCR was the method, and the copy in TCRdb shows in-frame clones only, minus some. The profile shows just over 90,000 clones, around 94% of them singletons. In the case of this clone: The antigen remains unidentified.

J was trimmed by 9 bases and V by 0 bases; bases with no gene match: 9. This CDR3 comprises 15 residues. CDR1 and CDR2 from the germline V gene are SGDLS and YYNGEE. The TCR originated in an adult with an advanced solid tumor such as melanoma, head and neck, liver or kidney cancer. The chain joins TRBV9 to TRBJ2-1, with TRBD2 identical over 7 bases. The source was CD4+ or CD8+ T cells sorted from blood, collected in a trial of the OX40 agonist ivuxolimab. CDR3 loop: CASSVAGLGIGEQFF. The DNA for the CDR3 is TGTGCCAGCAGCGTAGCAGGACTAGGGATCGGTGAGCAGTTCTTC.